This T cell receptor beta chain originates from a study of cytomegalovirus exposure and HLA in healthy donors. Primers for the PCR totalled 60 Vbeta and 13 Jbeta. Authors' data handling: In a later analysis, some 10 million of 60 million to 80 million unique beta chains occurred in at least two donors. The method was immunoSEQ multiplex PCR; TCRdb's version includes in-frame clones alone and lacks a portion of them. V, J and clone size reflect that table, while D and trimming were determined from the DNA. The data hold about 200,000 clones, with approximately 82% observed a single time. The germline gives CDR1 SGHAT, CDR2 FQNNGV. This CDR3 comprises 16 residues. The ends were cut back, 0 bases at V and 0 bases at J, with 11 bases in the middle.

The clonotype comes from a woman aged 18-35 years in good health and CMV-seronegative. The gene calls are TRBV11-2 and TRBJ1-1; no clear D gene. The sample taken for sequencing was PBMCs. For the CDR3, the DNA is TGTGCCAGCAGCTTAGATCGTGGCAGGATGAACACTGAAGCTTTCTTT. Translating it yields CASSLDRGRMNTEAFF.